This T cell receptor beta chain comes out of a study of tumor and adjacent non-tumor tissue in lung cancer (dated by TCRdb to the late 2010s). Study-level background: Patients with adenocarcinoma (around eleven), squamous cell carcinoma (2) and small cell lung cancer (1) were included in the cohort. Bulk TCRbeta repertoires were compared between lung tumor tissue and matched distant non-tumor lung tissue obtained from 15 lung cancer patients. For each patient, one tumor sample and one normal lung sample were taken, giving thirty paired specimens that underwent TCRbeta CDR3 sequencing. A total of approximately 120,000,000 productive TCRbeta reads were generated by sequencing, corresponding to an average of about 4.17 million reads per sample. The 15 enrolled patients, of whom approximately 10 were men and 5 were women, were aged roughly 30 to 80 years and were diagnosed with TNM stage I to III disease.

What the study reported, not specific to this receptor: Significantly higher TCR diversity (inverse Simpson) was observed in tumor tissue than in normal lung tissue (approximately 430 vs 150, P = 0.0075, Mann-Whitney U test). Significantly higher TCR diversity was found in younger patients, and higher tumor TCR diversity was associated with shorter overall and disease-free survival. The cohort had only around 14 patients, and the authors noted that larger samples and more detailed clinical data are needed. In normal lung, the top 100 clones accounted for a significantly larger cumulative share of the repertoire than in tumor tissue. Because peripheral blood was not sequenced, the blood TCRbeta repertoires of the lung cancer patients in the study went unexamined. Neither the sequencing platform nor unique molecular identifiers are named or mentioned anywhere in the methods.

Reading the germline V gene (reference sequence) gives CDR1 WNHNN and CDR2 SYGVQD. From the cysteine through the phenylalanine, the CDR3 covers 15 amino acids. Only the CDR3 part of the read is kept: 45 bases, read in frame from the first base. Germline trimming: 0 bases from V, 6 bases from J; junction bases outside gene matches: 2. This clonotype showed up many times. The clone's antigen remains unknown. Nothing much larger sits one base from this clone, and base qualities are not available. Library preparation employed multiplex PCR. The listed sequencing device is Illumina HiSeq 2500. TCRbeta libraries were constructed through three rounds of nested PCR with primers (Table S4) according to protocols adapted from ARM-PCR. Before sequencing, PCR products of 200-500 bp were excised from the gel and purified with the QIAquick gel extraction kit. Regarding the original processing steps: Reads were cleaned with Trimmomatic, merged with FLASH into complete CDR3 sequences, and assigned to V(D)J germline segments with MiTCR. VDJtools was used to compute clonal diversity as the inverse Simpson's index. In-frame sequences without a premature stop codon were defined as productive reads. Clones were called with MiXCR by TCRdb after fastp trimmed the public reads at Q25, and only in-frame beta chains were retained. Every distinct CDR3 protein forms one entry, paired with its most common genes and DNA. These V and J calls originate from TCRdb's pipeline instead of the authors' own analysis. Here the sample has approximately 100,000 distinct CDR3 sequences; under 65% occur a single time. Over 15% of the sample comes from the top ten.

RNA was extracted from bulk unsorted tissue and checked for quality with a NanoDrop ND-1000 and an Agilent 2100. The normal lung samples consisted of distant non-tumor tissue collected more than 3 cm from the tumor edge. The donors were newly diagnosed lung cancer patients admitted for thoracic surgery in China from August to November 2014 who had not received prior chemotherapy. The study excluded patients who had received radiotherapy or chemotherapy before or who had another cancer at the same time. Surgical tissue pieces of roughly 1-2 cm3 were preserved in RNAlater solution and stored at -80 °C until use.

The sequencing sample was made of distant non-tumor lung tissue. The TCR comes from a man in his 60s with non-small cell lung cancer. The chain employs TRBV10-1 and TRBJ2-2; 9 bases in the junction line up with TRBD2. The CDR3 corresponds to CASSESASGAGELFF. The sequenced DNA: TGCGCCAGCAGTGAGTCGGCTAGCGGGGCCGGGGAGCTGTTTTTT.